These 30 T cell receptor beta chains originate from one sample sequenced in a study of OX40 agonist ivuxolimab in advanced cancers. The library was made by the immunoSEQ multiplex PCR assay. TCRdb stores this immuneACCESS table with in-frame sequences only. Part of the clones is absent; in the studies checked, under half of the shortfall reflects unresolved V genes, and no reason is known for the rest. In all, the sample holds tens of thousands of clones, and about 87% of those were seen once. Roughly 5.2% of the sample is in the top ten clones. The sequenced sample was CD4+ or CD8+ T cells sorted from blood, obtained in a trial of the OX40 agonist ivuxolimab. Receptors originate from an adult with an advanced solid tumor such as melanoma, head and neck, liver or kidney cancer.

The table lists this clone with a few counts. V is TRBV5-1 and J is TRBJ1-2, with D uncertain. The CDR3 contains 15 residues. Looked up from germline, CDR1 is SGHRS and CDR2 is YFSETQ. Between the trimmed V and J ends, which lost 0 bases and 8 bases, there was a span of 17 bases. This CDR3 reads CASSLEEGRMQGYTF. The CDR3 region has the DNA TGCGCCAGCAGCTTGGAGGAGGGCCGAATGCAAGGCTACACCTTC.

The genes are TRBV5-6 and TRBJ2-5; weak D call: TRBD2 (6 bases). Germline V lookup: CDR1 SGHDT, CDR2 YYEEEE. V lost 2 bases and J 2 bases, leaving 22 bases between the germline ends. CDR3 size: 18 residues. CDR3 DNA sequence: TGTGCCAGCAGCTTACCTACCACCTGGAGGGACCCACAAGAGACCCAGTACTTC. It translates to CASSLPTTWRDPQETQYF.

The chain combines TRBV2 with TRBJ2-7; possibly TRBD2 for D (5 bases). The CDR3 length is 15 residues. Per germline, CDR1 SNHLY and CDR2 FYNNEI. The ends were cut back, 1 base at V and 4 bases at J, with 14 bases in the middle. For the CDR3, the DNA is TGTGCCAGCAGTGAAGAACGGGGTCAGAGTTACGAGCAGTACTTC. Translated: CASSEERGQSYEQYF.

The V gene is TRBV7-8, the J gene TRBJ2-5, with 8 bases matching TRBD2. V shed 1 base, J shed 2 bases, and the junction held 9 bases outside the gene matches. Germline lookup yields CDR1 SGHVS and CDR2 FQNEAQ. The CDR3 is made up of 17 amino acids. The CDR3 region has the DNA TGTGCCAGCAGCTTAGGTCCTGGCGGGAGGTTTCAAGAGACCCAGTACTTC. It encodes CASSLGPGGRFQETQYF.

As for this clone: Different DNA sequences within this sample yield the same CDR3. For the CDR3, the DNA is TGTGCCAGCTCACCAGAAAGCTACGAGCAGTACTTC. Residues: CASSPESYEQYF. This chain links TRBV18 with TRBJ2-7; D gene ambiguous. Deletions cut 2 bases from V and 3 bases from J, with 5 bases between. The CDR3 is 12 amino acids. Germline V lookup: CDR1 KGHSH, CDR2 LQKENI. Full variable domain (missing parts from reference TRBV18 and TRBJ2-7): NAGVMQNPRHLVRRRGQEARLRCSPMKGHSHVYWYRQLPEEGLKFMVYLQKENIIDESGMPKERFSAEFPKEGPSILRIQQVVRGDSAAYFCASSPESYEQYFGPGTRLTVT.

The rearrangement links TRBV7-3 to TRBJ2-5, with 8 bases matching TRBD1. The V segment lost 5 bases and the J segment 1 base; nucleotides outside the gene matches: 3. The germline gives CDR1 SGHTA, CDR2 FQGTGA. The CDR3 consists of 14 residues. The CDR3 DNA sequence: TGTGCCAGCAGCCCCGACAGGGGCCAAGAGACCCAGTACTTC. Its protein product is CASSPDRGQETQYF.

The rearrangement uses TRBV6-5 and TRBJ1-5; 7 bases line up with TRBD1. Germline CDR1 and CDR2: MNHEY and SVGAGI. The CDR3 extends over 14 amino acids. With V trimmed by 5 bases and J by 6 bases, 7 bases remained unmatched. The CDR3: CASSKTGMIQPQHF. CDR3 coding DNA: TGTGCCAGCAGTAAGACAGGGATGATTCAGCCCCAGCATTTT.

V is TRBV5-1 and J is TRBJ1-6; the match to TRBD1 covers 7 bases. The CDR3 is 14 residues long. Germline V gene sequence: CDR1 SGHRS, CDR2 YFSETQ. V lost 1 base and J lost 7; bases outside the gene matches: 2. The CDR3 nucleotides are TGCGCCAGCAGCTTGCTGACAGGGAATTCACCCCTCCACTTT. Its protein is CASSLLTGNSPLHF. Variable domain in full (rest from reference TRBV5-1 and TRBJ1-6): KAGVTQTPRYLIKTRGQQVTLSCSPISGHRSVSWYQQTPGQGLQFLFEYFSETQRNKGNFPGRFSGRQFSNSRSEMNVSTLELGDSALYLCASSLLTGNSPLHFGNGTRLTVT.

The chain carries TRBV7-3 and TRBJ2-5, with TRBD2 as a possible D gene (5 bases). Germline V gene data show CDR1 as SGHTA and CDR2 as FQGTGA. The V gene lost 0 bases and the J gene lost 5 bases, with 7 bases spanning the gap. This CDR3 has 13 residues. The CDR3 DNA reads TGTGCCAGCAGCTTAACGGGAGAGGAGACCCAGTACTTC. It specifies CASSLTGEETQYF.

This clone showed up just once. The J gene is TRBJ2-2, the V gene TRBV7-2; weak D call: TRBD2 (6 bases). The germline V and J ends were trimmed by 4 bases and 6 bases, with 18 bases remaining between them. CDR3 length: 16 amino acids. Germline V lookup: CDR1 SGHTA, CDR2 FQGNSA. The CDR3 reads CASSSESTRRSGELFF. The CDR3 DNA is TGTGCCAGCAGCTCAGAATCGACTAGGCGGTCCGGGGAGCTGTTTTTT.

The J gene is TRBJ1-1, the V gene TRBV19, with 8 bases aligning to TRBD1. The length of the CDR3 is 13 residues. The V segment lost 6 bases and the J segment 6 bases; nucleotides outside the gene matches: 6. Germline-derived CDR1 and CDR2 are LNHDA and SQIVND (reference sequence). CDR3 amino acids: CASRDRAGAEAFF. CDR3 DNA: TGTGCCAGTAGGGACAGGGCTGGGGCTGAAGCTTTCTTT.

The chain links TRBV19 to TRBJ2-3; D remains ambiguous. CDR1 LNHDA and CDR2 SQIVND come from the germline V gene (reference sequence). Trimming cost V 4 bases and J 5 bases, with 13 bases left between them. CDR3 length: 14 amino acids. The CDR3 region is CASSRFAAEDTQYF. The CDR3 region has the DNA TGTGCCAGTAGTAGATTCGCGGCGGAAGATACGCAGTATTTT.

This clone appeared a single time. The gene calls are TRBV29-1 and TRBJ2-2; 7 positions agree with TRBD1. Germline-derived CDR1 and CDR2 are SQVTM and ANQGSEA. V was pared by 4 bases and J by 6 bases, with 17 bases of the junction left unmatched. The CDR3 has 17 residues. The CDR3, as DNA: TGCAGCGTTGGGGGTAAGATCGGGACAGTATACTCCGGGGAGCTGTTTTTT. Its protein is CSVGGKIGTVYSGELFF.

This CDR3 is CASAGQGIQETQYF. CDR3 DNA: TGCGCCAGCGCCGGACAGGGGATCCAAGAGACCCAGTACTTC. This chain connects TRBV5-1 to TRBJ2-5, with TRBD1 matching 9 bases. The CDR3 is made up of 14 amino acids. V was clipped by 7 bases and J by 1 base; unmatched bases: 5. The germline V gene encodes CDR1 SGHRS and CDR2 YFSETQ.

The table lists this clone with a few counts. CDR3: CASSQATGGGYTF. As DNA, the CDR3 is TGCGCCAGCAGCCAAGCGACAGGAGGTGGCTACACCTTC. This chain uses TRBV4-1 with TRBJ1-2, with TRBD1 as a possible D gene (6 bases). Trimming removed 1 base from V and 7 bases from J, with 10 bases in between. CDR3 size: 13 residues. Germline V CDR1 and CDR2: MGHRA, YSYEKL.

The rearrangement joins TRBV2 to TRBJ2-2, with 7 bases lining up with TRBD2. V gave up 7 bases and J gave up 7 bases; unmatched junction bases: 6. CDR3 length equals 13 residues. Germline V gives CDR1 SNHLY, CDR2 FYNNEI. The CDR3 spells CASMSGAHGELFF. The DNA of the CDR3 is TGTGCCAGCATGAGCGGGGCGCACGGGGAGCTGTTTTTT.

The rearrangement links TRBV19 to TRBJ2-1; 7 positions match TRBD1. The germline V gene encodes CDR1 LNHDA and CDR2 SQIVND (reference sequence). There are 12 residues in the CDR3. V was clipped by 5 bases and J by 9 bases; unmatched bases: 4. The DNA for the CDR3 is TGTGCCAGTAGTGAGGGGGCCCGTGAGCAGTTCTTC. Amino acid sequence: CASSEGAREQFF. The entire variable domain, with the rest obtained from reference TRBV19 and TRBJ2-1, is as follows: DGGITQSPKYLFRKEGQNVTLSCEQNLNHDAMYWYRQDPGQGLRLIYYSQIVNDFQKGDIAEGYSVSREKKESFPLTVTSAQKNPTAFYLCASSEGAREQFFGPGTRLTVL.

This clone was found once. V is TRBV2 and J is TRBJ1-6; no clear D. The ends were cut back, 7 bases at V and 1 base at J, with 14 bases in the middle. The length of the CDR3 is 16 residues. In germline, CDR1 is SNHLY, CDR2 FYNNEI. This CDR3 reads CASTLDYRSYNSPLHF. CDR3 DNA: TGTGCCAGCACTTTAGATTATCGGTCCTATAATTCACCCCTCCACTTT.

This clone was recorded a few times. The V call is TRBV6-1, the J call TRBJ2-3, with 12 bases matching TRBD2. With 3 bases clipped from V and 7 bases from J, the junction kept 5 bases outside the gene matches. Germline V gene data show CDR1 as MNHNS and CDR2 as SASEGT. The CDR3 sequence is 15 residues long. The CDR3 bases are TGTGCCAGCAGTGATCTAGCGGGAGGGCCTTATACGCAGTATTTT. This sequence encodes CASSDLAGGPYTQYF.

The chain carries TRBV25-1 and TRBJ2-6; D unresolved. Trimming cost V 6 bases and J 0 bases, with 9 bases left between them. Germline CDR1 MGHDK, CDR2 SYGVNS. The CDR3 runs to 15 residues. The CDR3 DNA follows: TGTGCCAGCAGGTCGGTAACCTCTGGGGCCAACGTCCTGACTTTC. Translating it yields CASRSVTSGANVLTF.

This chain links TRBV5-1 with TRBJ2-4; D is undetermined. The CDR3 runs 17 residues. In germline, CDR1 is SGHRS, CDR2 YFSETQ. V was pared by 0 bases and J by 1 base, with 14 bases between. CDR3 DNA: TGCGCCAGCAGCTTGGCCCAGTTGGGGTTGGCCAAAAACATTCAGTACTTC. It encodes CASSLAQLGLAKNIQYF.

This clone has just a few counts. The CDR3, as DNA: TGTGCCAGCAGTTTCCACGAGCAGTACTTC. It translates to CASSFHEQYF. The rearrangement joins TRBV6-1 to TRBJ2-7; D is ambiguous. This CDR3 contains 10 residues. Germline loops: CDR1 MNHNS, CDR2 SASEGT. V was trimmed by 5 bases and J by 5 bases, leaving 4 bases between them.

This clone has only a few counts. The chain uses TRBV25-1 and TRBJ1-1; possibly TRBD1 for D (5 bases). The ends were cut back, 6 bases at V and 2 bases at J, with 16 bases in the middle. The V gene's germline CDR1 is MGHDK and CDR2 SYGVNS. The CDR3 runs to 15 residues. CDR3 in amino acids: CASRQAGGGNTEAFF. CDR3 nucleotide sequence: TGTGCCAGCAGGCAGGCGGGGGGAGGAAACACTGAAGCTTTCTTT.

This clone was detected a few times. This chain uses TRBV10-2 with TRBJ2-4; 7 positions match TRBD1. After removal of 3 bases from V and 5 bases from J, the junction contained 7 bases not matched to a gene. CDR1 WSHSY and CDR2 SAAADI come from the germline V gene. The CDR3 is 15 residues long. CDR3 protein: CASSDPTGSQNIQYF. The CDR3 nucleotides read TGCGCCAGCAGTGACCCGACAGGGTCTCAAAACATTCAGTACTTC.

The rearrangement links TRBV14 to TRBJ2-1, with 9 bases identical to TRBD2. The CDR3 sequence is 17 residues long. Trimming cost V 4 bases and J 7 bases; bases outside gene matches: 14. The V gene's germline CDR1 is SGHDN and CDR2 FVKESK. The CDR3 DNA follows: TGTGCCAGCAGCCCTCTAAAGGGCGGGAGGGCGGGTAATGAGCAGTTCTTC. Protein product: CASSPLKGGRAGNEQFF. Complete variable domain (other parts from reference TRBV14 and TRBJ2-1): EAGVTQFPSHSVIEKGQTVTLRCDPISGHDNLYWYRRVMGKEIKFLLHFVKESKQDESGMPNNRFLAERTGGTYSTLKVQPAELEDSGVYFCASSPLKGGRAGNEQFFGPGTRLTVL.

This sequence joins TRBV4-2 and TRBJ1-2; 7 bases are shared with TRBD1. CDR1 and CDR2 (germline): LGHNA, YNFKEQ. Trimming cost V 0 bases and J 4 bases; bases outside gene matches: 8. The CDR3 has 16 amino acids. CDR3 sequence (DNA): TGTGCCAGCAGCCAAGATGTCGGGCAGGGGGGCTATGGCTACACCTTC. As protein: CASSQDVGQGGYGYTF.

The chain recombines TRBV19 with TRBJ2-3, with 11 bases lining up with TRBD2. The CDR3 contains 18 residues. J was trimmed by 2 bases and V by 1 base; bases with no gene match: 8. CDR1 is LNHDA and CDR2 is SQIVND in the germline V gene (reference sequence). CDR3 residues: CASSIVAASGGFTDTQYF. The CDR3 DNA follows: TGTGCCAGTAGTATAGTAGCGGCTAGCGGGGGGTTCACAGATACGCAGTATTTT.

The chain has TRBV7-9 and TRBJ2-2; D not resolved. The CDR3 has 12 residues. Germline assignment: CDR1 SEHNR and CDR2 FQNEAQ (reference sequence). Trimming shortened V by 5 bases and J by 6 bases, and 7 bases separated the two germline ends. CDR3 nucleotide sequence: TGTGCCAGCAGCCCCCGGGCCGGGGAGCTGTTTTTT. Translated: CASSPRAGELFF.

The chain combines TRBV11-3 with TRBJ2-1, with no clear D. The germline gives CDR1 SGHNT, CDR2 YENEEA. The germline V and J ends were trimmed by 4 bases and 0 bases, with 19 bases remaining between them. CDR3 length: 18 residues. The CDR3 nucleotides are TGTGCCAGCAGCTCGTCCGCCTTGGGCGGCAGCTCCTACAATGAGCAGTTCTTC. This sequence encodes CASSSSALGGSSYNEQFF.

This sequence joins TRBV19 and TRBJ2-1; D tentatively fits TRBD1 or TRBD2 (5 bases each). The CDR3 totals 17 residues. Trimming shortened V by 5 bases and J by 0 bases, and 17 bases separated the two germline ends. The germline gives CDR1 LNHDA, CDR2 SQIVND (reference sequence). The CDR3 reads CASSLTGLQSSYNEQFF. The CDR3 DNA sequence: TGTGCCAGTAGTCTGACGGGGCTCCAGAGCTCCTACAATGAGCAGTTCTTC.